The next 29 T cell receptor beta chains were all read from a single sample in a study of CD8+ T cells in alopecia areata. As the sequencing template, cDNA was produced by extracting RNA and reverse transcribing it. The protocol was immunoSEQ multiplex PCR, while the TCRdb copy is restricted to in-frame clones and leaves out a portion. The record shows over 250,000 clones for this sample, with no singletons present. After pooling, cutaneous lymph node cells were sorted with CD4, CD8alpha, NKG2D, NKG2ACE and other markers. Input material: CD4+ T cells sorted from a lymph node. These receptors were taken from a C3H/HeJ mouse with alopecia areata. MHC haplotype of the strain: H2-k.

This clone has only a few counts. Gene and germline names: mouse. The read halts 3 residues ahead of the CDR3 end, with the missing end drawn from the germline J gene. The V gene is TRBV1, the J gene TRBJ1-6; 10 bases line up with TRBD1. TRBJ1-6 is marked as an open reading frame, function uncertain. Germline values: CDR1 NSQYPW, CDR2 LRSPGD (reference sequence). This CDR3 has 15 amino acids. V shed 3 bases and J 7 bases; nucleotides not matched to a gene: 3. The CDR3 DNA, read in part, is TGCACCTGCAGTGCCTGGACAGGGGGAAATTCGCCC. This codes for CTCSAWTGGNSP. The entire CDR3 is CTCSAWTGGNSPLYF.

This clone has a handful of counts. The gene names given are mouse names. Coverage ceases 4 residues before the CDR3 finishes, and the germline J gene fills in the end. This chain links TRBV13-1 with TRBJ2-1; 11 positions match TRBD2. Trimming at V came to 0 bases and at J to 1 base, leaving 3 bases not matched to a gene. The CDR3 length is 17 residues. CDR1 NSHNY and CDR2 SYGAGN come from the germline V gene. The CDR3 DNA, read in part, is TGTGCCAGCAGTGATGGACTGGGGGGGAGGAACTATGCT. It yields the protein CASSDGLGGRNYA. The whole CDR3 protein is CASSDGLGGRNYAEQFF.

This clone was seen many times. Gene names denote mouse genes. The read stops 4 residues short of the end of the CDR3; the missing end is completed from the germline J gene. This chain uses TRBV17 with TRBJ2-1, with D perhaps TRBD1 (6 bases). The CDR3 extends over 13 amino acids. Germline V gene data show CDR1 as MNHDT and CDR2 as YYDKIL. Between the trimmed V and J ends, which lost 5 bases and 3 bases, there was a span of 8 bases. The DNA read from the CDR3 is TGTGCTAGCAGTGGGGACATCTATGCT. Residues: CASSGDIYA. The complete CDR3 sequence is CASSGDIYAEQFF.

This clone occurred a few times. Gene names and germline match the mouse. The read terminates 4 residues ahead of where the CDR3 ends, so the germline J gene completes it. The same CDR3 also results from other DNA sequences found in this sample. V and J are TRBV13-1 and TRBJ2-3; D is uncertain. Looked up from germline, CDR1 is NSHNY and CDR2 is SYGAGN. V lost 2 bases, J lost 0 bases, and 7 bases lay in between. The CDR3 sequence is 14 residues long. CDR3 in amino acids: CASSETPSAETLYF. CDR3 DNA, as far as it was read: TGTGCCAGCAGTGAAACACCTAGTGCAGAA.

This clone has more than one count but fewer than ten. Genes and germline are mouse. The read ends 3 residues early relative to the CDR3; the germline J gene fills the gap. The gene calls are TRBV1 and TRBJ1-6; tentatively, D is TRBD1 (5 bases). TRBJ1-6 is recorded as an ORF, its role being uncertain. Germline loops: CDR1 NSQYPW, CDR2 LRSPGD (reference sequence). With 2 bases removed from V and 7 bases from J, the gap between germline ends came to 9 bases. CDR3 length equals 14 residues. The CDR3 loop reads CTCSATDRNSPLYF. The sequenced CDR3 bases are TGCACCTGCAGTGCAACAGACAGAAATTCGCCC.

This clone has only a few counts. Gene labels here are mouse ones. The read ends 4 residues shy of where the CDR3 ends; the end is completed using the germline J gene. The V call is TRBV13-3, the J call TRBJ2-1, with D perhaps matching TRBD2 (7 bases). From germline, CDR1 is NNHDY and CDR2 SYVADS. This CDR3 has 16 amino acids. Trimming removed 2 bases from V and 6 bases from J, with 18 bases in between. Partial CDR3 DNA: TGTGCCAGCAGTGAGAATTGGGGGGCGCTCGGTGCT. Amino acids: CASSENWGALGA. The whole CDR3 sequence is CASSENWGALGAEQFF.

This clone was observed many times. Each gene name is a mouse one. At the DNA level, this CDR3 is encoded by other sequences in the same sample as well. CDR3 DNA (partial): TGTGCCAGCAGGGACAGGGGCTATGCT. This translates into CASRDRGYA. The complete CDR3 reads CASRDRGYAEQFF. The V and J genes are TRBV19 and TRBJ2-1, with TRBD1 matching over 9 bases. The read finishes 4 residues shy of the CDR3 end, and the germline J gene is used to complete it. This CDR3 is 13 amino acids long. Trimming took 5 bases from V and 3 from J; bases not matched to a gene: 0. Germline lookup yields CDR1 FNHDT and CDR2 SITEND (reference sequence).

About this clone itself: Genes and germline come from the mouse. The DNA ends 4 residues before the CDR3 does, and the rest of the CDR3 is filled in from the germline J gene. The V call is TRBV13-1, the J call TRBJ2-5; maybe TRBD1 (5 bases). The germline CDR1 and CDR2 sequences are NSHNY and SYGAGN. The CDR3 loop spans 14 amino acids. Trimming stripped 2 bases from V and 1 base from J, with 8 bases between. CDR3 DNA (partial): TGTGCCAGCAGTGAGGGAGGGGACCAAGAC. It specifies CASSEGGDQD. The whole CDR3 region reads CASSEGGDQDTQYF.

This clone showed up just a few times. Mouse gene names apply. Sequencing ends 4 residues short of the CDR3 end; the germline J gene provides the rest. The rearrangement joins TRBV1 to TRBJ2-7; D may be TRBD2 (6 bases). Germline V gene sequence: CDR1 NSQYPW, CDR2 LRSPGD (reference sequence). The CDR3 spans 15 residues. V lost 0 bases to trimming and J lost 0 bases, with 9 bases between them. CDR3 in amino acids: CTCSADWTVSYEQYF. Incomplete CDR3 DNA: TGCACCTGCAGTGCAGATTGGACTGTCTCCTAT.

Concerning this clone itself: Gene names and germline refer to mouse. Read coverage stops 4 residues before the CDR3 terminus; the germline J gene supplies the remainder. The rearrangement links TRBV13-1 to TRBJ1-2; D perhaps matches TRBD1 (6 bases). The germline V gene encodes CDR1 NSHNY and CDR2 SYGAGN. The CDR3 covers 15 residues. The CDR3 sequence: CASSDEAGGAPDYTF. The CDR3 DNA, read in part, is TGTGCCAGCAGTGATGAGGCTGGGGGGGCGCCC.

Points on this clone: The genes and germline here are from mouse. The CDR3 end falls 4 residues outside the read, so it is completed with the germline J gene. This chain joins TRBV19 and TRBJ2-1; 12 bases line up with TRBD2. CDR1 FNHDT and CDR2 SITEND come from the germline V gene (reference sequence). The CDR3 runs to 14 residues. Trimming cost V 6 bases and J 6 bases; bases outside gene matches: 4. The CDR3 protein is CASTRLGGLAEQFF. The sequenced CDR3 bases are TGTGCCAGCACCAGACTGGGGGGGCTTGCT.

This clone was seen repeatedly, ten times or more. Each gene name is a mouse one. The covered CDR3 bases are TGTGCCAGCAGTGCCTGGGGGGAAGAC. Amino acids: CASSAWGED. The entire CDR3 protein is CASSAWGEDTQYF. The V and J genes are TRBV13-1 and TRBJ2-5; 8 bases are shared with TRBD2. Read data end 4 residues before the CDR3 end; the end is taken from the germline J gene. Germline V lookup: CDR1 NSHNY, CDR2 SYGAGN. This CDR3 has 13 residues.

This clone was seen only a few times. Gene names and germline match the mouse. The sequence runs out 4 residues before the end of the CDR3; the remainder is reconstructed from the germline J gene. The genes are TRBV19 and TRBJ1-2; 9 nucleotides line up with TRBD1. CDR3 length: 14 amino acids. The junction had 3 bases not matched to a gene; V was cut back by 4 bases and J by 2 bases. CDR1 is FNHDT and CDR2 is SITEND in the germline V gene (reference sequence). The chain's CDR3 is CASSSGTGNSDYTF. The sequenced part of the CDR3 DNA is TGTGCCAGCAGTTCCGGGACAGGGAACTCC.

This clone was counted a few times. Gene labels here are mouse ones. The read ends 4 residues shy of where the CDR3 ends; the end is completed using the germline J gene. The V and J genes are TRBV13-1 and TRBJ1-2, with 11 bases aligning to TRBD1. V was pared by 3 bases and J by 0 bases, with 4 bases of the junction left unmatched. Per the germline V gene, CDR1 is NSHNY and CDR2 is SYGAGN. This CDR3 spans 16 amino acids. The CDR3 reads CASSAPGQGANSDYTF. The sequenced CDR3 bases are TGTGCCAGCAGTGCTCCGGGACAGGGGGCAAACTCC.

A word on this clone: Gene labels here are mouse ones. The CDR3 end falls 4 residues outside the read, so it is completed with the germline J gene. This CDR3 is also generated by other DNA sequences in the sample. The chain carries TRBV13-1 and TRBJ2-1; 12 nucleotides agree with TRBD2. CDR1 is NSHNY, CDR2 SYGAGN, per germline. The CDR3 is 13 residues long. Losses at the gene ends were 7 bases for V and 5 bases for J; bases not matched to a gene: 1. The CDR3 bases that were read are TGTGCCAGCCGGGACTGGGGGGATGCT. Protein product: CASRDWGDA. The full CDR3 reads CASRDWGDAEQFF.

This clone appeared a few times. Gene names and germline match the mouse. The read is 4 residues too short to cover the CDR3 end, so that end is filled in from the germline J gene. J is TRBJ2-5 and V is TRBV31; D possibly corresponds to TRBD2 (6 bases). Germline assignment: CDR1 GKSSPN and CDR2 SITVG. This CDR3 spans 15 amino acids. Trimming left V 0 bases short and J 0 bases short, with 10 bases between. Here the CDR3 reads CAWSLGGINQDTQYF. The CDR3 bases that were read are TGTGCCTGGAGTCTTGGGGGAATTAACCAAGAC.

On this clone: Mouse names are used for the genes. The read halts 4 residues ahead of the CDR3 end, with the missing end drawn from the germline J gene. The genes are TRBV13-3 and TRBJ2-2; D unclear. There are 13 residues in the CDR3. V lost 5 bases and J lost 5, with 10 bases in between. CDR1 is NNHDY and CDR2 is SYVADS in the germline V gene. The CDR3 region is CASRSSGTGQLYF. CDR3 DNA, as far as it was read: TGTGCCAGCAGGAGTTCAGGAACCGGG.

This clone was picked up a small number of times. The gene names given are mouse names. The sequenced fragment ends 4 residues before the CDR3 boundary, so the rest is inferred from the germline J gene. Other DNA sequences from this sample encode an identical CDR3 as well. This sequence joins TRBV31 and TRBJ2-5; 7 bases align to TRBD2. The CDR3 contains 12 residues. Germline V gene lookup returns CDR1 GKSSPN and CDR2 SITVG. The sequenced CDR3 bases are TGTGCCTGGAGTCTGGGGGGGGAC. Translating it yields CAWSLGGD. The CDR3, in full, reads CAWSLGGDTQYF.

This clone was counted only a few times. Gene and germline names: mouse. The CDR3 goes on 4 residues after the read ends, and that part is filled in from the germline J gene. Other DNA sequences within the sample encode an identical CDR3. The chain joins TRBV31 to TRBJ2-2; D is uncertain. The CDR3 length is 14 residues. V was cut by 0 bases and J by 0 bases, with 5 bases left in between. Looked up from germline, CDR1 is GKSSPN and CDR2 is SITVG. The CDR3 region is CAWSLTANTGQLYF. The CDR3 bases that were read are TGTGCCTGGAGTCTCACAGCAAACACCGGG.

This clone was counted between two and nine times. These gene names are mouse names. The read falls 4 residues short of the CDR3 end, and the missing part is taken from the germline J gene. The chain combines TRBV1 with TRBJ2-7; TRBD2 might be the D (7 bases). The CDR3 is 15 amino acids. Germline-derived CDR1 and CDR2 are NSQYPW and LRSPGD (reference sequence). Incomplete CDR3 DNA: TGCACCTGCAGTGCAGATTCGGGGGGCGCCGAT. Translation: CTCSADSGGAD. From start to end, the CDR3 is CTCSADSGGADEQYF.

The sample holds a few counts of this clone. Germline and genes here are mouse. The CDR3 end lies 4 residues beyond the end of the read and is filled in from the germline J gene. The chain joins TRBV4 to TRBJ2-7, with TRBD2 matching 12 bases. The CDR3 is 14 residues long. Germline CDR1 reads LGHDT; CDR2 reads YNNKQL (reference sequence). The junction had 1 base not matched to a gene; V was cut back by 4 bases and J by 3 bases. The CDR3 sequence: CASSWGLGGYEQYF. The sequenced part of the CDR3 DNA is TGTGCCAGCAGCTGGGGACTGGGGGGCTAT.

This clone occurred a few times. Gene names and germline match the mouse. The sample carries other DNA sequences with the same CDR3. CDR3: CASSPDRVDEQYF. Incomplete CDR3 DNA: TGTGCCAGCAGTCCAGACAGGGTGGAT. V and J are TRBV19 and TRBJ2-7; 7 nucleotides line up with TRBD1. The read falls 4 residues short of the CDR3 end, and the missing part is taken from the germline J gene. This CDR3 is built from 13 residues. Germline CDR1 FNHDT, CDR2 SITEND (reference sequence).

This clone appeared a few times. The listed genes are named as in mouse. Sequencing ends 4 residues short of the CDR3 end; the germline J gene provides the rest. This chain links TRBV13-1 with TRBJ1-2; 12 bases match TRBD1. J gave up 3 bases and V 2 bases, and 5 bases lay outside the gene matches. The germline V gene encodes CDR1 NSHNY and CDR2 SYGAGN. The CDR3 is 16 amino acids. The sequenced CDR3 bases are TGTGCCAGCAGTGAGGGACAGGGGGCGCGAGACTCC. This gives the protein CASSEGQGARDS. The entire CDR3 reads CASSEGQGARDSDYTF.

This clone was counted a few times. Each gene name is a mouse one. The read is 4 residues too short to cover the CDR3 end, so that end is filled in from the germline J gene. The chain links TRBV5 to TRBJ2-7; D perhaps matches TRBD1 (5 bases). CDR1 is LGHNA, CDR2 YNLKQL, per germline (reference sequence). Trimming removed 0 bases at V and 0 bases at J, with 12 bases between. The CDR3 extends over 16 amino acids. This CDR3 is CASSQDWTKSSYEQYF. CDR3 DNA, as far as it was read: TGTGCCAGCAGCCAAGACTGGACAAAGAGCTCCTAT.

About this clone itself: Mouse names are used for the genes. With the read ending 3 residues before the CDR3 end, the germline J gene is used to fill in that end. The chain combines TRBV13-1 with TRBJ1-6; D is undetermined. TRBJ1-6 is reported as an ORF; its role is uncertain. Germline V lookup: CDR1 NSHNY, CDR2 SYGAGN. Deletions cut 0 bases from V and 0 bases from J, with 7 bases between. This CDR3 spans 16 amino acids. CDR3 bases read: TGTGCCAGCAGTGATGAGACACCTTCCTATAATTCGCCC. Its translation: CASSDETPSYNSP. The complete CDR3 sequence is CASSDETPSYNSPLYF.

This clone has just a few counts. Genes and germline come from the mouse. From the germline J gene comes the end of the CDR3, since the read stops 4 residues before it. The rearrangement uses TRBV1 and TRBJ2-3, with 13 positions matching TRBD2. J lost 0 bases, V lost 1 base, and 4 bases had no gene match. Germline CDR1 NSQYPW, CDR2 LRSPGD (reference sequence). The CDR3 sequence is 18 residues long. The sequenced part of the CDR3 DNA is TGCACCTGCAGTGCAGGGACTGGGGGGGCGCAGAGTGCAGAA. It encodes CTCSAGTGGAQSAE. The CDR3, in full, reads CTCSAGTGGAQSAETLYF.

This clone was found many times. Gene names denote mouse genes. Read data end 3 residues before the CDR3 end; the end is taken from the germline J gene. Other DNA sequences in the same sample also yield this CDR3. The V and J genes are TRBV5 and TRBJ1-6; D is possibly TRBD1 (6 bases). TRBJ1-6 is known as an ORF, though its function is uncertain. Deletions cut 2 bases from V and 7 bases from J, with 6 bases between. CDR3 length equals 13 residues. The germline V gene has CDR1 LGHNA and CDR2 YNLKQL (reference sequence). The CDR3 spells CASSQTGNSPLYF. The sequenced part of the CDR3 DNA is TGTGCCAGCAGCCAAACAGGGAATTCGCCC.

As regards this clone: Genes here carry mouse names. CDR3 amino acids: CASSMGWAEQFF. The CDR3 bases that were read are TGTGCCAGCAGTATGGGGTGGGCT. The genes are TRBV19 and TRBJ2-1; no firm D call. The CDR3 goes on 4 residues after the read ends, and that part is filled in from the germline J gene. This CDR3 spans 12 amino acids. The germline gives CDR1 FNHDT, CDR2 SITEND (reference sequence). Using reference TRBV19 and TRBJ2-1 for the parts outside the CDR3, the full variable domain is GGIITQTPKFLIGQEGQKLTLKCQQNFNHDTMYWYRQDSGKGLRLIYYSITENDLQKGDLSEGYDASREKKSSFSLTVTSAQKNEMAVFLCASSMGWAEQFFGPGTRLTVL.

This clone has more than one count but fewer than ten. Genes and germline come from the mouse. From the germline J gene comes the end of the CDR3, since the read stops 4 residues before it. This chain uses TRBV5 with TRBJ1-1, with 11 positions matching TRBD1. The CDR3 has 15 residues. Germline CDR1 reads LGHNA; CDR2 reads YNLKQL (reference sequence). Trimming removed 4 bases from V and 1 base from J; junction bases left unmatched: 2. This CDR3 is CASSRTGGGNTEVFF. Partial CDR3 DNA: TGTGCCAGCAGCCGGACAGGGGGCGGAAACACA.